A single sample is the source of the 5 T cell receptor beta chains below, sequenced in a study of blood T cell repertoires in COVID-19. Assay used: immunoSEQ multiplex PCR; TCRdb lists only in-frame clones, some missing. The sample yields over 120,000 clones, over 60% seen once. The sample comprised PBMCs or T cells enriched from blood (not recorded which). The receptors here all came from a woman between 50 and 59 years old who had recovered from COVID-19.

The CDR3: CASRVSGGLDTQYF. CDR3 in DNA: TGTGCCAGCAGAGTTAGCGGAGGCCTAGATACGCAGTATTTT. The gene calls are TRBV6-5 and TRBJ2-3; D may be TRBD2 (6 bases). Germline CDR1 reads MNHEY; CDR2 reads SVGAGI. The CDR3 extends over 14 amino acids. V was cut by 6 bases and J by 5 bases, with 15 bases left in between.

This sequence joins TRBV24-1 and TRBJ2-1; TRBD1 is a possible D gene (7 bases). Trimming took off 7 bases at V and 4 bases at J, with 13 bases between the two ends. Germline V gene lookup returns CDR1 KGHDR and CDR2 SFDVKD. This CDR3 has 14 amino acids. For the CDR3, the DNA is TGTGCCACCAGCCGGAGGGGACAGTACAATGAGCAGTTCTTC. It encodes CATSRRGQYNEQFF.

CDR3 nucleotide sequence: TGTGCCAGTAGTGCACAGGGGGCCAACTATGGCTACACCTTC. Its translation: CASSAQGANYGYTF. V usage is TRBV19 and J usage is TRBJ1-2; TRBD1 matches 9 bases. Germline CDR1 LNHDA, CDR2 SQIVND (reference sequence). With V trimmed by 5 bases and J by 2 bases, 3 bases remained unmatched. The CDR3 is made up of 14 amino acids.

V and J are TRBV30 and TRBJ2-3; 10 nucleotides line up with TRBD1. Germline CDR1 reads GTSNPN; CDR2 reads SVGIG (reference sequence). This CDR3 spans 14 amino acids. The V and J ends lost 5 bases and 10 bases, in that order; junction bases with no gene match: 12. The CDR3 loop is CAWGRGTGDHAQYF. The CDR3 DNA reads as TGTGCCTGGGGTAGGGGGACAGGGGACCATGCGCAGTATTTT.

This chain uses TRBV7-9 with TRBJ2-2; the D gene is possibly TRBD2 (5 bases). This CDR3 is built from 13 residues. CDR1 SEHNR and CDR2 FQNEAQ come from the germline V gene (reference sequence). V dropped 5 bases and J dropped 7 bases, with 11 bases sitting between them. The CDR3 DNA follows: TGTGCCAGCAGCCCCGGACTTTTCGGGGAGCTGTTTTTT. As protein: CASSPGLFGELFF.